This TCR beta chain was captured by sequencing in a study of identical twins. Unique molecular identifiers were present on the cDNA, which also gained a universal primer site by template switching. MiXCR was run by TCRdb on the 5' RACE reads, yielding one entry per CDR3 protein. The sample has hundreds of thousands of distinct CDR3 sequences, about 12% seen once. The study's findings and limits: The presence of invariant MAIT and iNKT cells could partly confound analyses of zero-insertion sequences.

CDR3 size: 14 residues. CDR1 is LNHDA and CDR2 is SQIVND in the germline V gene (reference sequence). V was trimmed by 3 bases and J by 5 bases, leaving 11 bases between them. About this clonotype: Its antigen remains unidentified.

These data were likewise used in another study, on yellow fever vaccine responses in identical twins.

The V and J genes are TRBV19 and TRBJ1-3; D is uncertain. The sample consisted of PBMCs. This clonotype originated in a woman between 18 and 30 years old in good health. This CDR3 reads CASSMVGSRNTIYF. DNA of the CDR3: TGTGCCAGTAGTATGGTGGGGAGTCGAAACACCATATATTTT.